This T cell receptor beta chain was identified in a study of graft-versus-host responses after intestinal transplantation. Study details: Recipients across the board were started on anti-thymocyte globulin induction, then kept on tacrolimus and steroids for about 3 years.

V gave up 1 base and J gave up 1 base; unmatched junction bases: 8. CDR3 length: 18 residues. Germline values: CDR1 LNHNV, CDR2 YYDKDF (reference sequence). Produced via immunoSEQ multiplex PCR; TCRdb's table is partial and in-frame only. The sample has approximately 130,000 clones; 85% to 95% are singletons. Concerning this clone: Antigen: not known.

The V call is TRBV15, the J call TRBJ2-3, with 10 bases matching TRBD2. Sequences were derived from unstimulated CD4+ T cells sorted from spleen or lymph node cells, sampled before intestinal transplant. The TCR originated in a human donor who received an intestinal transplant. This CDR3 reads CATSRGLAGVAGTDTQYF. The CDR3 nucleotides are TGTGCCACCAGCAGAGGGCTAGCGGGGGTCGCGGGCACAGATACGCAGTATTTT.